The T cell receptor beta chain under discussion was sequenced for a study of blood T cell repertoires in COVID-19. About the research overall: Sample material is recorded as cDNA or gDNA derived from T cells, B-cell-depleted T cells, or PBMCs.

CDR3 length: 14 residues. CDR1 is SQVTM, CDR2 ANQGSEA, per germline. V was cut by 4 bases and J by 0 bases, with 10 bases left in between. Methods used by the authors: Estimation of nucleated cell counts relied on the amplification of reference gene primers. Data came from immunoSEQ multiplex PCR; TCRdb stores just in-frame clones and leaves some out. That table gives V, J and clone size, and the DNA gave D and trimming. The sample has 100,000 to 140,000 clones, about 93% seen once. The genes are TRBV29-1 and TRBJ1-5; D not resolved. The material sequenced was peripheral blood. The clonotype comes from a woman aged 25 to 45 with acute or convalescent COVID-19. The DNA for the CDR3 is TGCAGCGTTGGGGTGGGGAGTAGCAATCAGCCCCAGCATTTT. It codes for CSVGVGSSNQPQHF.